The 5 T cell receptor beta chains below all came from one sample that was sequenced in a study of blood T cell repertoires in COVID-19. Repertoires were generated with immunoSEQ multiplex PCR, while TCRdb's copy carries only in-frame clones and drops some. This sample has about 140,000 clones, with roughly 80% found just once. Input material: peripheral blood. The receptors here all came from a man aged 45-65 years with acute or convalescent COVID-19.

The rearrangement uses TRBV18 and TRBJ2-5; D is uncertain. The CDR3 is made up of 15 amino acids. V lost 3 bases and J 0 bases, leaving 11 bases between the germline ends. Per the germline V gene, CDR1 is KGHSH and CDR2 is LQKENI. The CDR3 DNA reads TGTGCCAGCTCACCTTGGCAGGCCAACCAAGAGACCCAGTACTTC. It codes for CASSPWQANQETQYF.

This clone appeared a few times. The chain is built from TRBV19 and TRBJ2-5; possibly TRBD2 for D (5 bases). The V end lost 1 base, the J end lost 5 bases, and 8 bases lay between the germline ends. This CDR3 has 13 residues. The V gene's germline CDR1 is LNHDA and CDR2 SQIVND (reference sequence). CDR3 in amino acids: CASSIGPGETQYF. The CDR3 bases are TGTGCCAGTAGTATAGGACCGGGGGAGACCCAGTACTTC.

The chain couples TRBV28 to TRBJ1-1; weak D call: TRBD1 (5 bases). With 6 bases removed from V and 0 bases from J, the gap between germline ends came to 14 bases. The CDR3 covers 15 residues. CDR1 is MDHEN, CDR2 SYDVKM, per germline. CDR3 nucleotides: TGTGCCAGCAGCCGGACCGACAGAATGAACACTGAAGCTTTCTTT. As protein: CASSRTDRMNTEAFF. The full variable domain, in which reference TRBV28 and TRBJ1-1 provide the parts outside the CDR3, is DVKVTQSSRYLVKRTGEKVFLECVQDMDHENMFWYRQDPGLGLRLIYFSYDVKMKEKGDIPEGYSVSREKKERFSLILESASTNQTSMYLCASSRTDRMNTEAFFGQGTRLTVV.

The gene calls are TRBV3-1 (or the pseudogene TRBV3-2) and TRBJ2-7; possibly TRBD2 for D (6 bases). This CDR3 contains 16 residues. Germline-derived CDR1 and CDR2 are LGHDT and YNNKEL (reference sequence). Deletions cut 1 base from V and 2 bases from J, with 15 bases between. The CDR3 protein is CASSQVLRGTPYEQYF. The CDR3 DNA reads as TGTGCCAGCAGCCAAGTTTTGCGGGGTACCCCCTACGAGCAGTACTTC.

The rearrangement links TRBV12-3 or TRBV12-4 to TRBJ1-2; no clear D gene. The ends were cut back, 3 bases at V and 1 base at J, with 6 bases in the middle. CDR3 size: 13 residues. The CDR3 DNA sequence: TGTGCCAGCAGTTTCGGGGATAACTATGGCTACACCTTC. As protein: CASSFGDNYGYTF.